Following are 20 T cell receptor beta chains from one sample sequenced in a study of T cells after yellow fever vaccination. One entry per CDR3 protein results from TCRdb running MiXCR on the 5' RACE reads. The sample contains hundreds of thousands of distinct CDR3 sequences, roughly an eighth of which appear only once. This specimen consisted of PBMCs, obtained on the day of the yellow fever booster vaccination. These receptors all come from a man aged 25 to 40 who received the YFV17D yellow fever vaccine.

This clonotype came up a few times. The chain combines TRBV11-1 with TRBJ1-5; maybe TRBD1 (6 bases). The V end was cut by 0 bases, the J end by 0 bases, with 15 bases between. Germline CDR1 and CDR2: SGHAT and FQDESV (reference sequence). This CDR3 is 18 amino acids long. This chain's CDR3 is CASSLATGIVFSNQPQHF. The CDR3 DNA follows: TGTGCCAGCAGCTTAGCGACAGGAATAGTATTTAGCAATCAGCCCCAGCATTTT. The full variable domain, completed using reference TRBV11-1 and TRBJ1-5, is EAEVAQSPRYKITEKSQAVAFWCDPISGHATLYWYRQILGQGPELLVQFQDESVVDDSQLPKDRFSAERLKGVDSTLKIQPAELGDSAMYLCASSLATGIVFSNQPQHFGDGTRLSIL.

The chain joins TRBV18 to TRBJ2-1; TRBD1 is a possible D gene (6 bases). V gave up 1 base and J gave up 2 bases, with 12 bases separating them. This CDR3 is 16 amino acids long. CDR1 and CDR2 (germline): KGHSH, LQKENI. CDR3 nucleotides: TGTGCCAGCTCACCACGGACAGACCTGACCTACAATGAGCAGTTCTTC. This sequence encodes CASSPRTDLTYNEQFF.

This clonotype was counted between two and nine times. The chain combines TRBV5-6 with TRBJ1-5; D is undetermined. This CDR3 is built from 16 residues. V lost 4 bases to trimming and J lost 2 bases, with 16 bases between them. The V gene's germline CDR1 is SGHDT and CDR2 YYEEEE. CDR3 in DNA: TGTGCCAGCAGCACCCGGCTAGGAGGTGGCAATCAGCCCCAGCATTTT. Protein sequence: CASSTRLGGGNQPQHF. The full variable domain, with the rest looked up from reference TRBV5-6 and TRBJ1-5, is DAGVTQSPTHLIKTRGQQVTLRCSPKSGHDTVSWYQQALGQGPQFIFQYYEEEERQRGNFPDRFSGHQFPNYSSELNVNALLLGDSALYLCASSTRLGGGNQPQHFGDGTRLSIL.

This clonotype was observed a handful of times. The chain has TRBV7-2 and TRBJ2-5, with a possible D match to TRBD1 (5 bases). CDR3 size: 16 residues. Trimming took 5 bases from V and 4 from J, leaving 20 bases between them. The germline V gene has CDR1 SGHTA and CDR2 FQGNSA. The chain's CDR3 is CASSLRGARQGETQYF. CDR3 nucleotides: TGTGCCAGCAGCCTAAGAGGTGCCAGGCAGGGAGAGACCCAGTACTTC.

This chain connects TRBV25-1 to TRBJ2-2, with D possibly being TRBD1 (6 bases). V lost 2 bases and J lost 2, with 9 bases in between. The CDR3 length is 15 residues. Germline V gene data show CDR1 as MGHDK and CDR2 as SYGVNS. The CDR3 is CASSEADRNTGELFF. In DNA, the CDR3 is TGTGCCAGCAGTGAAGCGGACAGAAACACCGGGGAGCTGTTTTTT.

In regard to this clonotype: The CDR3 ends on some other residue instead of the conserved phenylalanine or tryptophan, so this is likely a read error. The chain is built from TRBV12-3 or TRBV12-4 and TRBJ2-5, with D unresolved. V lost 4 bases and J lost 1, with 13 bases in between. This CDR3 contains 15 residues. CDR3 protein: CASSSHGSSQETQYS. The CDR3 region has the DNA TGTGCCAGCAGTTCGCACGGGTCCTCCCAAGAGACCCAGTACTCC.

This clonotype was recorded at least ten times. The chain carries TRBV7-2 and TRBJ2-5; either TRBD1 or TRBD2 may supply D (5 bases each). Germline CDR1 SGHTA, CDR2 FQGNSA. V was clipped by 4 bases and J by 2 bases, with 11 bases between them. The CDR3 loop spans 14 amino acids. The CDR3: CASSSGPLQETQYF. CDR3 DNA sequence: TGTGCCAGCAGCTCGGGACCGCTACAAGAGACCCAGTACTTC.

About this clonotype itself: Germline is not matched at one junction end, which may reflect a read error. This sequence joins TRBV20-1 and TRBJ2-1; 10 bases fit TRBD2. Germline assignment: CDR1 DFQATT and CDR2 SNEGSKA (reference sequence). This CDR3 is 16 amino acids long. The CDR3 DNA sequence: TGCTGTGCTACGCGACTAGCGGGTAGCTCCTACAATGAGCAGTTCTTC. Encoded protein: CCATRLAGSSYNEQFF.

This clonotype appeared a few times. The chain combines TRBV7-2 with TRBJ2-6; D not certain. CDR1 is SGHTA and CDR2 is FQGNSA in the germline V gene. Deletions cut 1 base from V and 0 bases from J, with 4 bases between. CDR3 size: 15 residues. DNA of the CDR3: TGTGCCAGCAGCTTAGGACACTCTGGGGCCAACGTCCTGACTTTC. Protein sequence: CASSLGHSGANVLTF.

A few counts support this clonotype. V gene TRBV15 combines with J gene TRBJ2-3, with 8 positions matching TRBD1. The CDR3 covers 14 residues. CDR1 and CDR2 from the germline V gene are LNHNV and YYDKDF (reference sequence). The V segment lost 3 bases and the J segment 5 bases; nucleotides outside the gene matches: 4. DNA for the CDR3: TGTGCCACCAGCAGGGACAGGGCCCAAGATACGCAGTATTTT. Its protein is CATSRDRAQDTQYF. Full variable domain (rest looked up from reference TRBV15 and TRBJ2-3): DAMVIQNPRYQVTQFGKPVTLSCSQTLNHNVMYWYQQKSSQAPKLLFHYYDKDFNNEADTPDNFQSRRPNTSFCFLDIRSPGLGDTAMYLCATSRDRAQDTQYFGPGTRLTVL.

This clonotype was counted a few times. The gene calls are TRBV28 and TRBJ2-5; TRBD2 aligns across 7 bases. The J segment lost 4 bases and the V segment lost 5 bases, leaving 19 bases of the junction unmatched. Looked up from germline, CDR1 is MDHEN and CDR2 is SYDVKM. The CDR3 sequence is 18 residues long. CDR3 coding DNA: TGTGCCAGCAGTGCCTCTCCGTCTAGCGGTGGATGGGGAGAGACCCAGTACTTC. Residues: CASSASPSSGGWGETQYF.

V gene TRBV7-9 combines with J gene TRBJ2-7; TRBD2 matches 8 bases. CDR3 length: 15 amino acids. The V gene end was trimmed by 0 bases and the J gene end by 5 bases; junction bases not matched to a gene: 6. CDR1 is SEHNR and CDR2 is FQNEAQ in the germline V gene (reference sequence). In DNA, the CDR3 is TGTGCCAGCAGCTTAGCCGGGAGGGCCCCGGACGAGCAGTACTTC. Its protein is CASSLAGRAPDEQYF.

In its sample, this clonotype was seen many times. The rearrangement uses TRBV5-1 and TRBJ2-5, with D possibly matching TRBD2 (6 bases). Trimming pared 5 bases from V and 2 bases from J, leaving 19 bases between. The CDR3 consists of 16 residues. Germline CDR1 SGHRS, CDR2 YFSETQ. Here the CDR3 DNA reads TGCGCCAGCAGACCGGGAGCAATGTCACTTCAAGAGACCCAGTACTTC. Translation: CASRPGAMSLQETQYF.

This clonotype was recorded many times. Written as DNA, the CDR3 is TGTGCCAGCAGTACCGACAGGGGGCTCTACAATGAGCAGTTCTTC. It specifies CASSTDRGLYNEQFF. The rearrangement links TRBV7-3 to TRBJ2-1; 10 nucleotides align to TRBD1. Trimming took 6 bases from V and 3 from J; bases not matched to a gene: 5. The CDR3 is 15 amino acids. From germline, CDR1 is SGHTA and CDR2 FQGTGA. The full variable domain, completed using reference TRBV7-3 and TRBJ2-1, is GAGVSQTPSNKVTEKGKYVELRCDPISGHTALYWYRQSLGQGPEFLIYFQGTGAADDSGLPNDRFFAVRPEGSVSTLKIQRTERGDSAVYLCASSTDRGLYNEQFFGPGTRLTVL.

The chain combines TRBV5-1 with TRBJ2-7; 9 nucleotides align to TRBD2. Looked up from germline, CDR1 is SGHRS and CDR2 is YFSETQ. The CDR3 covers 15 residues. J lost 9 bases, V lost 0 bases, and 10 bases had no gene match. As DNA, the CDR3 is TGCGCCAGCAGCTTGGCCCTTGCGGGAGGGACCGCGCAGTACTTC. Protein sequence: CASSLALAGGTAQYF.

This rearrangement joins TRBV13 to TRBJ1-1; D not certain. V shed 4 bases and J shed 8 bases, with 11 bases lying between them. This CDR3 comprises 12 residues. Germline V gene lookup returns CDR1 PRHDT and CDR2 FYEKMQ (reference sequence). The CDR3 coding sequence is TGTGCCAGCAGCTCCCAGTGGAAGGAAGCTTTCTTT. Translating gives CASSSQWKEAFF.

This clonotype showed up just a few times. The genes are TRBV15 and TRBJ2-4, with D hard to call. The germline V and J ends were trimmed by 0 bases and 3 bases, with 3 bases remaining between them. Germline CDR1 is LNHNV and CDR2 is YYDKDF (reference sequence). This CDR3 spans 13 amino acids. The CDR3 DNA reads as TGTGCCACCAGCAGAGAAATCAAAAACATTCAGTACTTC. Translation: CATSREIKNIQYF.

This clonotype was counted only a few times. This chain uses TRBV5-1 with TRBJ2-1; D may be TRBD1 or TRBD2 (5 bases each). Looked up from germline, CDR1 is SGHRS and CDR2 is YFSETQ. The V and J ends lost 7 bases and 6 bases respectively, with 17 bases between them. The CDR3 runs 14 residues. The CDR3 bases are TGCGCCAGCTCGGGGCTAGATGGGTTCAATGAGCAGTTCTTC. This sequence encodes CASSGLDGFNEQFF.

This chain uses TRBV3-1 with TRBJ1-6; 7 bases agree with TRBD1. The length of the CDR3 is 15 residues. Germline V gene sequence: CDR1 LGHDT, CDR2 YNNKEL (reference sequence). Losses at the gene ends were 5 bases for V and 13 bases for J; bases not matched to a gene: 14. CDR3 in DNA: TGTGCCAGCAGCGAAGCGGGGACAGCTCCTGGTCCCCTCCACTTT. This gives the protein CASSEAGTAPGPLHF.

This clonotype was seen many times. The chain combines TRBV5-1 with TRBJ2-5; D unresolved. The CDR3 totals 18 residues. V dropped 4 bases and J dropped 0 bases, with 22 bases sitting between them. Germline CDR1 is SGHRS and CDR2 is YFSETQ. This CDR3 is CASSEDGYPGGDQETQYF. CDR3 DNA: TGCGCCAGCAGCGAGGACGGTTACCCTGGTGGGGACCAAGAGACCCAGTACTTC.